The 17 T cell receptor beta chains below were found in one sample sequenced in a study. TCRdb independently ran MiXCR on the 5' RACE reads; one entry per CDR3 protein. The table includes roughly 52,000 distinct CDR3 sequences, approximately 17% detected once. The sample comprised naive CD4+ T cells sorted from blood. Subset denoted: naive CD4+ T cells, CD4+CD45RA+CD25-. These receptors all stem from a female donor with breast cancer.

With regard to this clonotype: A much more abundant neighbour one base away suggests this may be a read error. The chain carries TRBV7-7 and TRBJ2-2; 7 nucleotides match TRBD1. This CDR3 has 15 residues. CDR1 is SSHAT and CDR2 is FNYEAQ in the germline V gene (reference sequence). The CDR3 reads CASSLGTVFSGELFF. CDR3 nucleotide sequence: TGTGCTAGCAGCTTGGGGACAGTGTTCAGCGGGGAGCTGTTTTTT.

CDR3 coding DNA: TGTGCCAGCAGCAACGCGGGCAGGGCGGCTGAAAAACTGTTTTTT. Protein sequence: CASSNAGRAAEKLFF. The chain joins TRBV7-9 to TRBJ1-4; tentatively, D is TRBD1 (5 bases). Germline V lookup: CDR1 SEHNR, CDR2 FQNEAQ (reference sequence). The CDR3 extends over 15 amino acids. The V end was cut by 5 bases, the J end by 7 bases, with 17 bases between.

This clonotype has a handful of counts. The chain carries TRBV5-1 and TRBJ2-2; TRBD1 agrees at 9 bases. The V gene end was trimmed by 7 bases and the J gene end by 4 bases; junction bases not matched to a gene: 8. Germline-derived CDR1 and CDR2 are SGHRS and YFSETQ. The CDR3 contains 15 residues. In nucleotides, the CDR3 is TGCGCCAGCGGGTCCGGGACAGGGCGCACCGGGGAGCTGTTTTTT. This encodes CASGSGTGRTGELFF. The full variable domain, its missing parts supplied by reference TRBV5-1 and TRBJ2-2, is KAGVTQTPRYLIKTRGQQVTLSCSPISGHRSVSWYQQTPGQGLQFLFEYFSETQRNKGNFPGRFSGRQFSNSRSEMNVSTLELGDSALYLCASGSGTGRTGELFFGEGSRLTVL.

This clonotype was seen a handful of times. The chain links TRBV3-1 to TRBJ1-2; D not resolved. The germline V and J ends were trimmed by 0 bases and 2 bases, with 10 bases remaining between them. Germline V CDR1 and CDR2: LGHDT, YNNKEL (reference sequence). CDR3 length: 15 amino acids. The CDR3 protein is CASSQDTRSNYGYTF. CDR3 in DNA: TGTGCCAGCAGCCAAGATACCCGTTCGAACTATGGCTACACCTTC.

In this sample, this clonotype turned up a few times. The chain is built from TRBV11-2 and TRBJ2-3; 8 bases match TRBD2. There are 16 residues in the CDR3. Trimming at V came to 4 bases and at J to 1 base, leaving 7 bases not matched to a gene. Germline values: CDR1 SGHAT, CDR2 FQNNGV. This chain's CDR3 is CASSSVFGGGTDTQYF. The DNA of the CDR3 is TGTGCCAGCAGCTCAGTCTTCGGGGGGGGCACAGATACGCAGTATTTT.

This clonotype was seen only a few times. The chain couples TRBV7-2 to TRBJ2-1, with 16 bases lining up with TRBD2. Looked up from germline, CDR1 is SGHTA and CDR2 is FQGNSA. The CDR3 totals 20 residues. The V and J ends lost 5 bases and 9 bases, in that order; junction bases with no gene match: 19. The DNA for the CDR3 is TGTGCCAGCAGCCAAAGGGGGACTAGCGGGAGGGCCGTTGCACCGGCTGAGCAGTTCTTC. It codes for CASSQRGTSGRAVAPAEQFF.

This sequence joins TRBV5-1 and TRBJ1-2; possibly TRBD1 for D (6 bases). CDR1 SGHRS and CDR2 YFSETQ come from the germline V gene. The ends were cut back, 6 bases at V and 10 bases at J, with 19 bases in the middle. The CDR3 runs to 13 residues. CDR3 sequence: CASTPGAPSHYTF. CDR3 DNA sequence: TGCGCCAGCACCCCGGGGGCGCCCAGCCACTACACCTTC.

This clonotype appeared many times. The CDR3 loop reads CASSSTPNTGELFF. CDR3 DNA: TGTGCCAGCAGTTCGACTCCGAACACCGGGGAGCTGTTTTTT. This chain joins TRBV28 and TRBJ2-2; D is undetermined. With 4 bases removed from V and 0 bases from J, the gap between germline ends came to 6 bases. Germline V gene lookup returns CDR1 MDHEN and CDR2 SYDVKM. The CDR3 extends over 14 amino acids.

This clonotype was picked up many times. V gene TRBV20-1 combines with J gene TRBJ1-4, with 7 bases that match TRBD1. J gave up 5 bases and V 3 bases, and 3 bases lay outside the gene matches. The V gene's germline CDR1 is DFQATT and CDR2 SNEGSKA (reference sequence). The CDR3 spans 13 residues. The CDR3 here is CSASEGQNEKLFF. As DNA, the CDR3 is TGCAGTGCTAGTGAGGGACAGAATGAAAAACTGTTTTTT.

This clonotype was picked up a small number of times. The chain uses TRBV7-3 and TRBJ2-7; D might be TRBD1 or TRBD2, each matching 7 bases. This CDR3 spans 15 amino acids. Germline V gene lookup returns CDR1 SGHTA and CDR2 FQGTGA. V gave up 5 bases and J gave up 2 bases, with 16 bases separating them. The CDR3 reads CASSPQGGGPYEQYF. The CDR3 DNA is TGTGCCAGCAGCCCGCAGGGGGGGGGCCCCTACGAGCAGTACTTC. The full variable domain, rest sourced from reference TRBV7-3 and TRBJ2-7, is GAGVSQTPSNKVTEKGKYVELRCDPISGHTALYWYRQSLGQGPEFLIYFQGTGAADDSGLPNDRFFAVRPEGSVSTLKIQRTERGDSAVYLCASSPQGGGPYEQYFGPGTRLTVT.

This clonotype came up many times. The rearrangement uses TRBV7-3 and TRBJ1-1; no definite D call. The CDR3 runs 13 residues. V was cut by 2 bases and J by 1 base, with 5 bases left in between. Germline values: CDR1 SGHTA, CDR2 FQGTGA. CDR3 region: CASSLQRNTEAFF. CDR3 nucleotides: TGTGCCAGCAGCTTACAGAGGAACACTGAAGCTTTCTTT.

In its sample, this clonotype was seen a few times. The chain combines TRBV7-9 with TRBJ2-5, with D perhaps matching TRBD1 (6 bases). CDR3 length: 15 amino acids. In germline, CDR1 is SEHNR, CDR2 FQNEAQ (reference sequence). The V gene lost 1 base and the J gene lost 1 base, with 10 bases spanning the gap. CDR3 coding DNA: TGTGCCAGCAGCTTAGGAATGGGGGCCCAAGAGACCCAGTACTTC. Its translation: CASSLGMGAQETQYF.

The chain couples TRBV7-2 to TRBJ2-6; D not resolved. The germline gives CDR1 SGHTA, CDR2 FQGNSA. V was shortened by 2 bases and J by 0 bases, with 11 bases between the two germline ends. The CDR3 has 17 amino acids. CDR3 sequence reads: CASSLRPPASGANVLTF. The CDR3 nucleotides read TGTGCCAGCAGCTTAAGACCCCCTGCCTCTGGGGCCAACGTCCTGACTTTC.

The CDR3 sequence is CASSLGSGSTEAFF. As DNA, the CDR3 is TGTGCCAGCAGCTTAGGTTCGGGTTCTACTGAAGCTTTCTTT. The chain couples TRBV7-2 to TRBJ1-1, with D uncertain. The CDR3 is 14 residues long. V lost 1 base to trimming and J lost 5 bases, with 11 bases between them. Germline V gene lookup returns CDR1 SGHTA and CDR2 FQGNSA.

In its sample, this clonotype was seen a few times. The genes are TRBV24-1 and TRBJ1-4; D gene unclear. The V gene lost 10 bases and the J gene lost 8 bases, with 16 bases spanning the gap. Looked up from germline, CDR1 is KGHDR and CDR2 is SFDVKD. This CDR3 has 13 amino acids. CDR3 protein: CATSRQAGEKLFF. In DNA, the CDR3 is TGTGCCACTTCAAGGCAGGCGGGGGAAAAACTGTTTTTT.

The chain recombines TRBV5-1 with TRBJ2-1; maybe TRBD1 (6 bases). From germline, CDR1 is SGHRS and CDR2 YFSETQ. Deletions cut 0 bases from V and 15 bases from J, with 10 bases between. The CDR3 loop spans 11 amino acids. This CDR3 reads CASSLAGDPFF. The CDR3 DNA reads TGCGCCAGCAGCTTGGCAGGGGACCCGTTCTTC.

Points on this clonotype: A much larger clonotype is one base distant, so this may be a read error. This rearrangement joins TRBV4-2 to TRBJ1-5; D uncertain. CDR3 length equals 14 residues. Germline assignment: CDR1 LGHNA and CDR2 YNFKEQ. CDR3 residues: CAGSHARSNQPQHF. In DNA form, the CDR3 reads TGTGCCGGCAGCCACGCCAGGAGCAATCAGCCCCAGCATTTT.